This entry lists 23 T cell receptor beta chains sequenced from one sample in a study of type 1 regulatory T cells. TCRdb passed the reads through MiXCR, listing each CDR3 protein once. This table has about 42,000 distinct CDR3 sequences, less than 15% appearing once. The antigens of these receptors remain unknown. Source material: cultured non-Tr1 T cells, either the whole culture or a sorted T cell fraction (not recorded which). The receptors shown here come from a human donor in good health.

This clonotype was counted ten times or more. The chain employs TRBV20-1 and TRBJ2-1; the match to TRBD2 covers 10 bases. CDR1 and CDR2 from the germline V gene are DFQATT and SNEGSKA (reference sequence). The CDR3 is 17 amino acids. After removal of 5 bases from V and 2 bases from J, the junction contained 12 bases not matched to a gene. The CDR3 is CSAERTPGLATYNEQFF. DNA for the CDR3: TGCAGTGCTGAACGAACACCGGGACTAGCGACCTACAATGAGCAGTTCTTC.

The sample holds many counts of this clonotype. The V and J genes are TRBV12-3 or TRBV12-4 and TRBJ2-2; the D call may be TRBD1 or TRBD2 (6 bases each). Trimming shortened V by 2 bases and J by 7 bases, and 11 bases separated the two germline ends. This CDR3 has 14 amino acids. The CDR3 is CASSLWGADGELFF. As DNA, the CDR3 is TGTGCCAGCAGTTTATGGGGGGCGGACGGGGAGCTGTTTTTT.

This clonotype was recorded only once. This rearrangement joins TRBV20-1 to TRBJ1-6, with D unclear. Germline CDR1 and CDR2: DFQATT and SNEGSKA (reference sequence). The V gene lost 5 bases and the J gene lost 3 bases, with 20 bases spanning the gap. This CDR3 contains 17 residues. CDR3 coding DNA: TGCAGTGCTGGTGAACATGACCCCTCGAGCTATAATTCACCCCTCCACTTT. Amino acids: CSAGEHDPSSYNSPLHF.

This clonotype showed up many times. A read error may account for a junction end that differs from germline. This chain connects TRBV20-1 to TRBJ2-2; 12 bases match TRBD2. CDR1 and CDR2 from the germline V gene are DFQATT and SNEGSKA (reference sequence). This CDR3 is 18 amino acids long. The CDR3 loop is CSARVGLAGGLNTGELFF. The CDR3 coding sequence is TGCAGTGCTAGAGTAGGGCTAGCGGGAGGGTTAAACACCGGGGAACTGTTTTTT.

This clonotype was seen only a few times. This rearrangement joins TRBV7-2 to TRBJ2-5, with TRBD2 matching over 9 bases. V lost 5 bases and J lost 5; bases outside the gene matches: 15. The CDR3 is 17 residues long. CDR1 is SGHTA and CDR2 is FQGNSA in the germline V gene. CDR3 DNA sequence: TGTGCCAGCAGCCAAGGCCTAGCGGGAAGGTTTGCGGAGACCCAGTACTTC. It translates to CASSQGLAGRFAETQYF.

A few counts support this clonotype. The gene calls are TRBV4-2 and TRBJ2-5; TRBD2 matches at 7 bases. The CDR3 has 18 amino acids. Trimming at V came to 1 base and at J to 5 bases, leaving 16 bases not matched to a gene. The germline CDR1 and CDR2 sequences are LGHNA and YNFKEQ. The CDR3 reads CASSQVGGSLILGETQYF. The CDR3 DNA follows: TGTGCCAGCAGCCAAGTGGGCGGGAGTTTAATTTTGGGTGAGACCCAGTACTTC.

This clonotype was found many times. The chain couples TRBV28 to TRBJ1-2; D might be TRBD1 (5 bases). There are 12 residues in the CDR3. Germline loops: CDR1 MDHEN, CDR2 SYDVKM. With 4 bases removed from V and 4 bases from J, the gap between germline ends came to 7 bases. This CDR3 reads CASSYQGYGYTF. In DNA form, the CDR3 reads TGTGCCAGCAGTTATCAGGGCTATGGCTACACCTTC.

This clonotype is termed medium-sized. The chain is built from TRBV5-1 and TRBJ2-5; D gene uncertain. Germline CDR1 is SGHRS and CDR2 is YFSETQ. The CDR3 is made up of 13 amino acids. Trimming pared 1 base from V and 5 bases from J, leaving 9 bases between. The CDR3 DNA follows: TGCGCCAGCAGCTTGTATGATGGTGAGACCCAGTACTTC. Amino acids: CASSLYDGETQYF.

The chain uses TRBV3-1 and TRBJ2-7; D is perhaps TRBD1 or TRBD2 (7 bases each). This CDR3 is built from 13 residues. Looked up from germline, CDR1 is LGHDT and CDR2 is YNNKEL (reference sequence). Trimming took 4 bases from V and 12 from J, leaving 19 bases between them. The CDR3 is CASSLEGEGAGYF. CDR3 bases: TGTGCCAGCAGCCTTGAGGGGGAGGGGGCTGGGTACTTC.

This chain links TRBV7-3 with TRBJ2-1, with 10 bases lining up with TRBD2. Unmatched junction bases numbered 6, after V lost 2 bases and J lost 8 bases. The CDR3 covers 15 residues. Germline lookup yields CDR1 SGHTA and CDR2 FQGTGA. CDR3 in DNA: TGTGCCAGCAGCTTAGATACTAGCGGGAATGATGAGCAGTTCTTC. Encoded protein: CASSLDTSGNDEQFF.

The V gene is TRBV18, the J gene TRBJ1-2; 8 bases line up with TRBD1. The V gene end was trimmed by 6 bases and the J gene end by 7 bases; junction bases not matched to a gene: 7. The CDR3 has 13 amino acids. The germline V gene encodes CDR1 KGHSH and CDR2 LQKENI. Here the CDR3 DNA reads TGTGCCAGCTCGCCGGACAGGGAGTCTGGCTACACCTTC. Its translation is CASSPDRESGYTF.

This clonotype was found many times. This chain joins TRBV18 and TRBJ2-4; the D is unclear. CDR1 KGHSH and CDR2 LQKENI come from the germline V gene. Between the trimmed V and J ends, which lost 3 bases and 2 bases, there was a span of 11 bases. CDR3 size: 15 residues. Here the CDR3 reads CASSPTGVSKNIQYF. The CDR3 nucleotides are TGTGCCAGCTCACCGACGGGTGTTTCCAAAAACATTCAGTACTTC.

This clonotype has only a few counts. The J gene is TRBJ1-5, the V gene TRBV6-2 or TRBV6-3; 9 bases map to TRBD1. This CDR3 region has 18 residues. Germline loops: CDR1 MNHEY, CDR2 SVGEGT. Unmatched junction bases numbered 8, after V lost 2 bases and J lost 0 bases. The CDR3 is CASSYAAGTGNSNQPQHF. Here the CDR3 DNA reads TGTGCCAGCAGTTACGCGGCCGGGACAGGGAATAGCAATCAGCCCCAGCATTTT.

This clonotype was found many times. The chain joins TRBV7-9 to TRBJ1-2; no definite D call. Germline CDR1 and CDR2: SEHNR and FQNEAQ (reference sequence). This CDR3 contains 16 residues. The V end lost 4 bases, the J end lost 2 bases, and 17 bases lay between the germline ends. CDR3 nucleotides: TGTGCCAGCAGCTCAACTACAGAGAGGGTGAACTATGGCTACACCTTC. It specifies CASSSTTERVNYGYTF.

This clonotype appeared a single time. Just one base apart from a much larger clone, this may be a read error. This chain joins TRBV6-1 and TRBJ1-2; D is possibly TRBD1 (5 bases). CDR1 and CDR2 from the germline V gene are MNHNS and SASEGT. The CDR3 covers 13 residues. The V end was cut by 11 bases, the J end by 5 bases, with 18 bases between. The CDR3 sequence: CAATVDRGYGYTF. The CDR3 nucleotides are TGTGCCGCCACCGTTGATAGGGGATATGGCTACACCTTC.

This clonotype was counted at least ten times. CDR3 amino acids: CASSLGTSGRNEQFF. In DNA form, the CDR3 reads TGCGCCAGCAGCTTGGGGACTAGCGGGAGGAATGAGCAGTTCTTC. V gene TRBV5-1 combines with J gene TRBJ2-1; 14 bases map to TRBD2. Germline loops: CDR1 SGHRS, CDR2 YFSETQ. The CDR3 runs to 15 residues. V dropped 0 bases and J dropped 7; count of bases not matched to a gene: 0.

This clonotype occurred many times. The rearrangement joins TRBV20-1 to TRBJ2-5, with 9 bases that match TRBD1. CDR1 and CDR2 (germline): DFQATT, SNEGSKA (reference sequence). The CDR3 runs 14 residues. The J segment lost 4 bases and the V segment lost 4 bases, leaving 7 bases of the junction unmatched. The CDR3 protein is CSAILTGGLETQYF. CDR3 nucleotides: TGCAGTGCTATCCTAACAGGGGGCCTAGAGACCCAGTACTTC.

On this clonotype itself: Given a much more abundant clone one base away, this may be a read error. The chain joins TRBV20-1 to TRBJ2-3; D remains ambiguous. The CDR3 is 14 amino acids. Germline CDR1 and CDR2: DFQATT and SNEGSKA (reference sequence). The CDR3 sequence is CGAPRERGTDTQYF. The CDR3 DNA follows: TGCGGTGCTCCCCGAGAAAGGGGCACAGATACGCAGTATTTT.

This clonotype has ten or more counts. The rearrangement uses TRBV27 and TRBJ2-7; D perhaps matches TRBD1 (6 bases). Germline CDR1 and CDR2: MNHEY and SMNVEV (reference sequence). V was cut by 6 bases and J by 4 bases, with 22 bases left in between. The CDR3 is made up of 16 amino acids. The CDR3 protein is CASRLKPPPGAYEQYF. CDR3 coding DNA: TGTGCCAGCAGACTTAAGCCGCCTCCAGGGGCGTACGAGCAGTACTTC.

This clonotype was observed a handful of times. J is TRBJ1-2 and V is TRBV7-2; tentative D call: TRBD1 (6 bases). This CDR3 spans 18 amino acids. V lost 4 bases and J 2 bases, leaving 23 bases between the germline ends. Germline lookup yields CDR1 SGHTA and CDR2 FQGNSA. CDR3 nucleotides: TGTGCCAGCAGCTCCCTCGGCACAGGGAGGTCGTGGAACTATGGCTACACCTTC. Encoded protein: CASSSLGTGRSWNYGYTF. Complete variable domain (other parts from reference TRBV7-2 and TRBJ1-2): GAGVSQSPSNKVTEKGKDVELRCDPISGHTALYWYRQSLGQGLEFLIYFQGNSAPDKSGLPSDRFSAERTGGSVSTLTIQRTQQEDSAVYLCASSSLGTGRSWNYGYTFGSGTRLTVV.

This clonotype was found a few times. The chain carries TRBV30 and TRBJ2-1, with TRBD2 matching over 13 bases. CDR3 length equals 18 residues. The trim removed 3 bases at V and 5 bases at J, leaving 13 bases unmatched. Looked up from germline, CDR1 is GTSNPN and CDR2 is SVGIG (reference sequence). The CDR3 DNA follows: TGTGCCTGGAGAGGGGTTACCGGGACTAGCGGGGCCCACAATGAGCAGTTCTTC. It encodes CAWRGVTGTSGAHNEQFF.

Regarding this clonotype: This may be a read error, as it is one base from a much larger clone. This chain connects TRBV4-2 to TRBJ1-1; no clear D gene. The V gene's germline CDR1 is LGHNA and CDR2 YNFKEQ. The CDR3 contains 14 residues. The CDR3, as DNA: TGTGCCAGCAGCGAGGGAGGGAAGAACACTGAAACTTTCTTT. Translation: CASSEGGKNTETFF.

This clonotype occurred many times. The chain employs TRBV5-1 and TRBJ1-4; no firm D call. Trimming removed 4 bases from V and 5 bases from J, with 18 bases in between. Germline V gene sequence: CDR1 SGHRS, CDR2 YFSETQ. This CDR3 has 16 residues. The chain's CDR3 is CASSPYSGRLNEKLFF. The CDR3 region has the DNA TGCGCCAGCAGCCCTTACTCCGGGAGACTGAATGAAAAACTGTTTTTT.